This is a list of T cell receptor beta chains from one sample in a study of cytomegalovirus exposure and HLA in healthy donors. Libraries were prepared by immunoSEQ multiplex PCR; TCRdb keeps only in-frame clonotypes and omits some of them. Its clone listing holds 150,000 to 200,000 clones. Specimen: PBMCs. The receptors come from a woman under 30 in good health and CMV-seropositive. CDR3s include the opening cysteine and the closing phenylalanine or tryptophan. The order of the fields is D gene, J gene, V gene, CDR3 protein, CDR3 DNA. A D gene is named only where the DNA matches it firmly.

TRBD1 TRBJ2-3 TRBV15 CATSRDGTGLGQYF TGTGCCACCAGCAGAGATGGGACAGGGTTAGGGCAGTATTTT
. TRBJ1-6 TRBV7-2 CASSLAGLPNGVSF TGTGCCAGCAGCTTAGCGGGCCTGCCGAACGGCGTGTCTTTT
TRBD1 TRBJ1-1 TRBV5-4 CASSLKTGGYGEAFF TGTGCCAGCAGCTTGAAAACAGGGGGCTATGGTGAAGCTTTCTTT
. TRBJ1-5 TRBV9 CASSVGWQGNQPQHF TGTGCCAGCAGCGTAGGATGGCAGGGTAATCAGCCCCAGCATTTT
. TRBJ1-6 TRBV2 CASSERRTAGDSPLHF TGTGCCAGCAGTGAGCGGAGGACAGCTGGGGATTCACCCCTCCACTTT
. TRBJ2-1 TRBV30 CAWNLREMQFF TGTGCCTGGAATCTACGGGAAATGCAGTTCTTC
. TRBJ2-1 TRBV18 CASSTSTFEQFF TGTGCCAGCTCAACTAGCACGTTTGAGCAGTTCTTC
. TRBJ1-1 TRBV25-1 CASSLGGGREAFF TGTGCCAGCAGTTTGGGGGGAGGACGGGAAGCTTTCTTT
TRBD1 TRBJ2-7 TRBV18 CASSPTGGVSEQYF TGTGCCAGCTCACCGACAGGGGGCGTAAGCGAGCAGTACTTC
TRBD1 TRBJ2-3 TRBV2 CASSHGVDRRIDTQYF TGTGCCAGCAGTCACGGGGTGGACAGGAGGATAGATACGCAGTATTTT
. TRBJ2-7 TRBV19 CASSLNYEQYF TGTGCCAGTAGCTTAAACTACGAGCAGTACTTC
. TRBJ1-3 TRBV5-8 CASSLTIGGFSGNTIYF TGTGCCAGCAGCTTGACGATTGGCGGGTTCTCTGGAAACACCATATATTTT
TRBD1 TRBJ2-2 TRBV4-1 CASSQKGQDTGELFF TGCGCCAGCAGCCAAAAAGGACAGGACACCGGGGAGCTGTTTTTT
. TRBJ1-1 TRBV5-6 CASSFRGSGNTEAFF TGTGCCAGCAGCTTCAGGGGATCCGGGAACACTGAAGCTTTCTTT
TRBD1 TRBJ1-5 TRBV2 CASSEGDRRYSNQPQHF TGTGCCAGCAGTGAAGGGGACAGGAGATATAGCAATCAGCCCCAGCATTTT
. TRBJ1-3 TRBV29-1 CSVEDPRDRFSGNTIYF TGCAGCGTTGAAGATCCTCGTGACAGGTTCTCTGGAAACACCATATATTTT
TRBD1 TRBJ1-5 TRBV28 CASSRDRPLDQPQHF TGTGCCAGCAGCAGGGACAGGCCTTTAGATCAGCCCCAGCATTTT
TRBD1 TRBJ1-2 TRBV5-6 CASSLADQDRGDYGYTF TGTGCCAGCAGCTTGGCCGACCAAGACAGGGGAGACTATGGCTACACCTTC
. TRBJ1-5 TRBV6-1 CASSEGWVTGGISPQHF TGTGCCAGCAGTGAAGGGTGGGTTACAGGTGGCATCTCGCCCCAGCATTTT
. TRBJ1-3 TRBV29-1 CSVELGNTIYF TGCAGCGTTGAACTGGGAAACACCATATATTTT
. TRBJ2-3 TRBV9 CASSVTEIADTQYF TGTGCCAGCAGCGTAACCGAGATCGCAGATACGCAGTATTTT
. TRBJ1-2 TRBV4-2 CASSQESGRRGYTF TGTGCCAGCAGCCAAGAGTCAGGGCGGCGTGGCTACACCTTC
. TRBJ1-2 TRBV28 CASTRPETGSKGYTF TGTGCCAGCACCAGACCCGAGACAGGTTCGAAAGGCTACACCTTC
. TRBJ1-1 TRBV30 CAWTTGLIFEAFF TGTGCCTGGACTACAGGCCTAATTTTCGAAGCTTTCTTT
. TRBJ2-5 TRBV7-2 CASSTSSPGQETQYF TGTGCCAGCAGTACATCAAGCCCGGGGCAAGAGACCCAGTACTTC
TRBD1 TRBJ1-1 TRBV6-4 CASSDATGGRDTEAFF TGTGCCAGCAGTGACGCAACAGGGGGCCGGGACACTGAAGCTTTCTTT
. TRBJ1-2 TRBV18 CASSPPLSGENYGYTF TGTGCCAGCTCACCACCGTTATCGGGGGAAAACTATGGCTACACCTTC
TRBD1 TRBJ1-1 TRBV29-1 CSVTGTGEDTEAFF TGCAGCGTAACCGGGACAGGGGAGGACACTGAAGCTTTCTTT
TRBD2 TRBJ2-7 TRBV19 CASSVLGGIGYEQYF TGTGCCAGTAGTGTTCTCGGGGGGATCGGCTACGAGCAGTACTTC
. TRBJ1-3 TRBV10-3 CAITDPGNTIYF TGTGCCATCACAGATCCTGGAAACACCATATATTTT
TRBD1 TRBJ1-1 TRBV30 CAWKGTGYRNAFF TGTGCCTGGAAGGGGACAGGGTATAGGAATGCTTTCTTT
. TRBJ2-5 TRBV11-2 CASSLQRQETQYF TGTGCCAGCAGCTTACAGCGGCAAGAGACCCAGTACTTC